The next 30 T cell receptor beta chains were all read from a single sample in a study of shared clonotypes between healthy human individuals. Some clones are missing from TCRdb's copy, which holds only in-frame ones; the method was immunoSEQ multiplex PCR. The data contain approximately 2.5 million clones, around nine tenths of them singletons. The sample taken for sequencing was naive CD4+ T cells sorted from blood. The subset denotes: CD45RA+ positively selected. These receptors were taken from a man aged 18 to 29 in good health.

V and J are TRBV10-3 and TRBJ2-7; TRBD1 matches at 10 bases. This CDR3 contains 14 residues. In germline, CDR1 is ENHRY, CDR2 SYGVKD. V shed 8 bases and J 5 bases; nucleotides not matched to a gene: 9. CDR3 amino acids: CAILDRGQGNEQYF. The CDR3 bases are TGTGCCATCCTAGACAGGGGGCAAGGGAACGAGCAGTACTTC.

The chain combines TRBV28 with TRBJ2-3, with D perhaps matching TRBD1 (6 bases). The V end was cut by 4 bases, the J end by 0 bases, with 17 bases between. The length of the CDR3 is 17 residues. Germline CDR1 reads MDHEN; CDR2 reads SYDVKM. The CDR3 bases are TGTGCCAGCAGTTGGGCAGACCAGGGGCAAAGCACAGATACGCAGTATTTT. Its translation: CASSWADQGQSTDTQYF.

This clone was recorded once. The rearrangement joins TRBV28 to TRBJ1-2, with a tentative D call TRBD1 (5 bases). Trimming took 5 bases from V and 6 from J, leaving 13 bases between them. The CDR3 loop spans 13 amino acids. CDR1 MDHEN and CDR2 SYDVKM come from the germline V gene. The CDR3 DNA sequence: TGTGCCAGCAGTATACAGGATTCTCATGGCTACACCTTC. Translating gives CASSIQDSHGYTF.

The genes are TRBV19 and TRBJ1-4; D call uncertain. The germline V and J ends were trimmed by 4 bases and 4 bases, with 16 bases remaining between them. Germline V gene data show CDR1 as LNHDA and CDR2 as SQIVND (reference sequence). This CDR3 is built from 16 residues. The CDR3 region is CASSTKQEQFNEKLFF. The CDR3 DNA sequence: TGTGCCAGTAGTACAAAACAAGAACAATTTAATGAAAAACTGTTTTTT. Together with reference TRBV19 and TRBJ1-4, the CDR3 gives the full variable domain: DGGITQSPKYLFRKEGQNVTLSCEQNLNHDAMYWYRQDPGQGLRLIYYSQIVNDFQKGDIAEGYSVSREKKESFPLTVTSAQKNPTAFYLCASSTKQEQFNEKLFFGSGTQLSVL.

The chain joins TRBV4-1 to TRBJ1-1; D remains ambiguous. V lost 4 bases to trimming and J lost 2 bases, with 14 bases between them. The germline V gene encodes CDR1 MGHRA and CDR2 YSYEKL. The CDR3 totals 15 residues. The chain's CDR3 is CASSLRNSVNTEAFF. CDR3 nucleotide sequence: TGCGCCAGCAGCCTCAGAAATTCGGTTAACACTGAAGCTTTCTTT.

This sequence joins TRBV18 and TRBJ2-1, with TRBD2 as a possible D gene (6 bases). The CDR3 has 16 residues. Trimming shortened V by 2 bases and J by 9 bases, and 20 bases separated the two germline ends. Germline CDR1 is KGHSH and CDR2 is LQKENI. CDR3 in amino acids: CASSPAGGAIHSEQFF. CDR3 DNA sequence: TGTGCCAGCTCACCAGCTGGCGGGGCGATCCACAGTGAGCAGTTCTTC. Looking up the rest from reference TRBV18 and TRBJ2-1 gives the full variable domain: NAGVMQNPRHLVRRRGQEARLRCSPMKGHSHVYWYRQLPEEGLKFMVYLQKENIIDESGMPKERFSAEFPKEGPSILRIQQVVRGDSAAYFCASSPAGGAIHSEQFFGPGTRLTVL.

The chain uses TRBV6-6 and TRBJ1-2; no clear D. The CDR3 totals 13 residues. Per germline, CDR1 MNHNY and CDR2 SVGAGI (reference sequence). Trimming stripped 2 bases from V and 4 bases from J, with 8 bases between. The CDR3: CASSYGRIYGYTF. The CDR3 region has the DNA TGTGCCAGCAGTTACGGAAGGATCTATGGCTACACCTTC.

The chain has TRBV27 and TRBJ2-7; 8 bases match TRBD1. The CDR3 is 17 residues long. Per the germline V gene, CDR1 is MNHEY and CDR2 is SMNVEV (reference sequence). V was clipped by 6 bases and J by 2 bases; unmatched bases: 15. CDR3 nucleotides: TGTGCCAGCAGACCATTGGGCCGACAGGGGACTCCCTACGAGCAGTACTTC. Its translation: CASRPLGRQGTPYEQYF.

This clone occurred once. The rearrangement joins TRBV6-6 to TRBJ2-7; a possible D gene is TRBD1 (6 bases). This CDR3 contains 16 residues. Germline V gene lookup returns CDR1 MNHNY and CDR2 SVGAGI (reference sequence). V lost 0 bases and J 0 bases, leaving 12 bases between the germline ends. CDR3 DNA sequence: TGTGCCAGCAGTTACTCGGCGACAGGACGCTCCTACGAGCAGTACTTC. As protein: CASSYSATGRSYEQYF.

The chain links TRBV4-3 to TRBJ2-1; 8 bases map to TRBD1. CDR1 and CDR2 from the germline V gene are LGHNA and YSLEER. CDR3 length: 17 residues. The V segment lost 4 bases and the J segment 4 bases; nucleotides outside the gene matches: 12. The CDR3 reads CASSRARTGMGYNEQFF. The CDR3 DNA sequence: TGCGCCAGCAGCCGGGCCCGGACAGGGATGGGGTACAATGAGCAGTTCTTC.

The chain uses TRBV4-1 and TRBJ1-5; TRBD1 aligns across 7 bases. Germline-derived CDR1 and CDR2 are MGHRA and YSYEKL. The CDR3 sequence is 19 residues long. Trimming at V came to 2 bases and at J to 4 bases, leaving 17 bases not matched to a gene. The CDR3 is CASSQYLLPGQIKNQPQHF. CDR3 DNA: TGCGCCAGCAGCCAATATCTCCTGCCGGGACAGATTAAAAATCAGCCCCAGCATTTT.

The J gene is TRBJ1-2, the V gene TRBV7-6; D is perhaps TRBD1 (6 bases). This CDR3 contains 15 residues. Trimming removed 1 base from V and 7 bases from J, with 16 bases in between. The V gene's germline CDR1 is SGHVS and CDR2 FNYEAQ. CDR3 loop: CASSLEATGRGGYTF. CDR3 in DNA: TGTGCCAGCAGCTTAGAAGCTACAGGGAGGGGTGGCTACACCTTC.

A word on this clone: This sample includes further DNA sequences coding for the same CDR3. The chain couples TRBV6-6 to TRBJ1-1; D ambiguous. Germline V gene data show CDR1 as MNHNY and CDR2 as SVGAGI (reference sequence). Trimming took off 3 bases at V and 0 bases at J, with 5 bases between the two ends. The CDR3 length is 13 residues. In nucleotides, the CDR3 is TGTGCCAGCAGTTATTTGCTGAACACTGAAGCTTTCTTT. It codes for CASSYLLNTEAFF.

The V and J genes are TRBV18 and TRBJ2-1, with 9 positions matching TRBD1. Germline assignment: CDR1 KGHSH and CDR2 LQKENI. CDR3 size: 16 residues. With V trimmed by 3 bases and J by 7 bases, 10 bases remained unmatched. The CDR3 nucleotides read TGTGCCAGCTCACCGATTCAGGGACAGGGTTTTAATGAGCAGTTCTTC. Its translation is CASSPIQGQGFNEQFF.

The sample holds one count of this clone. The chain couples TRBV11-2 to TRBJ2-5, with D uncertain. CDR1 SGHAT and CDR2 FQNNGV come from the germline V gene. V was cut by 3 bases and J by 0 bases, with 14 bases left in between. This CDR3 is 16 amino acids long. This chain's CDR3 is CASSLSPALYQETQYF. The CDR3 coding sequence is TGTGCCAGCAGCTTGTCCCCAGCGCTGTACCAAGAGACCCAGTACTTC.

The DNA for the CDR3 is TGTGCCAGCAGCGGGGGGGGACAGGGTAATGAAAAACTGTTTTTT. Amino acids: CASSGGGQGNEKLFF. The chain uses TRBV5-4 and TRBJ1-4; TRBD1 matches 9 bases. V dropped 4 bases and J dropped 4; count of bases not matched to a gene: 5. The germline gives CDR1 SGHNT, CDR2 YYREEE (reference sequence). This CDR3 has 15 residues.

CDR3 in amino acids: CAWSTGQATRTQTRPSYNEQFF. CDR3 nucleotide sequence: TGTGCCTGGAGTACGGGACAGGCAACACGAACCCAAACCCGCCCTTCCTACAATGAGCAGTTCTTC. The rearrangement joins TRBV30 to TRBJ2-1; 8 nucleotides match TRBD1. Germline loops: CDR1 GTSNPN, CDR2 SVGIG (reference sequence). With 2 bases clipped from V and 1 base from J, the junction kept 25 bases outside the gene matches. The CDR3 has 22 amino acids.

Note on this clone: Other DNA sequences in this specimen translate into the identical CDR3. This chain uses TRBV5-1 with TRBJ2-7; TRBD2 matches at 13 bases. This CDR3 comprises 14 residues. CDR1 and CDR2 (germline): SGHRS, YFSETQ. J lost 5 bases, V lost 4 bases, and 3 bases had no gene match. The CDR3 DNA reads TGCGCCAGCAGCAGGACTAGCGGGAGTGACGAGCAGTACTTC. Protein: CASSRTSGSDEQYF.

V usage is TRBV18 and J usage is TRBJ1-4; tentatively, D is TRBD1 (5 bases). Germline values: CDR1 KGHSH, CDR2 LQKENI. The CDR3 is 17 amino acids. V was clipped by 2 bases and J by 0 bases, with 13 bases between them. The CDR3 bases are TGTGCCAGCTCACCAGTTCAGGGTGGTGCAACTAATGAAAAACTGTTTTTT. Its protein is CASSPVQGGATNEKLFF.

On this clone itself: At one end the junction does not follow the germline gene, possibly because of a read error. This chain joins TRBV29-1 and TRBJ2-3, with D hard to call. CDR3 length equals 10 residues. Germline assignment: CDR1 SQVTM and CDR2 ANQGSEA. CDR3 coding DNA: TGCAGCGTCCTCACACATACGCAGTATTTT. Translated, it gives CSVLTHTQYF.

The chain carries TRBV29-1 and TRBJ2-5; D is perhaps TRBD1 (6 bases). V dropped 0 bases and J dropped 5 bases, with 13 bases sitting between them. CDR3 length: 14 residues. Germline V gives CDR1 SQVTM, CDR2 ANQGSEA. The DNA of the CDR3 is TGCAGCGTTGAAGACGGAGCAGGGGTGGAGACCCAGTACTTC. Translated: CSVEDGAGVETQYF.

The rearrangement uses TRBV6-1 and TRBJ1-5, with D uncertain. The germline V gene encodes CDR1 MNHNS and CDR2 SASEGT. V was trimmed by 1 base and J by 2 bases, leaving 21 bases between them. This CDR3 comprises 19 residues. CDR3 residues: CASSEGIWLLAGRNQPQHF. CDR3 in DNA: TGTGCCAGCAGTGAAGGTATTTGGCTCCTGGCTGGCCGCAATCAGCCCCAGCATTTT.

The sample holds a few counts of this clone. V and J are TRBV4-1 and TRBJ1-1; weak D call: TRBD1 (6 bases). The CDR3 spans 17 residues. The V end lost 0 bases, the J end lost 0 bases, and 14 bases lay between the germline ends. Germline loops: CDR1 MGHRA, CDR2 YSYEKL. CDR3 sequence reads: CASSQEGHGLMNTEAFF. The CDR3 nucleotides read TGCGCCAGCAGCCAAGAGGGACATGGACTTATGAACACTGAAGCTTTCTTT.

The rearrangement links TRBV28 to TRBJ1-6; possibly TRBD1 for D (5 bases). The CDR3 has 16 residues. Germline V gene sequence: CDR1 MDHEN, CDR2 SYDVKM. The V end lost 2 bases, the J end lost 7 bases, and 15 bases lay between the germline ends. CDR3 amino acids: CASSLGAVSRNSPLHF. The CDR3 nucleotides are TGTGCCAGCAGTTTAGGGGCTGTCTCCAGGAATTCACCCCTCCACTTT.

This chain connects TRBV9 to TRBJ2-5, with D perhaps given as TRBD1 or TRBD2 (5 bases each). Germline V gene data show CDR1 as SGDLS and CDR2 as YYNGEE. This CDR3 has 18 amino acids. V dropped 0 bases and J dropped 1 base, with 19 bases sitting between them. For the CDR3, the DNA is TGTGCCAGCAGCGTAGCGGCAGGGTCGGGGAACTCCCAAGAGACCCAGTACTTC. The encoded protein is CASSVAAGSGNSQETQYF. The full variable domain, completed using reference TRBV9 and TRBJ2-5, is DSGVTQTPKHLITATGQRVTLRCSPRSGDLSVYWYQQSLDQGLQFLIQYYNGEERAKGNILERFSAQQFPDLHSELNLSSLELGDSALYFCASSVAAGSGNSQETQYFGPGTRLLVL.

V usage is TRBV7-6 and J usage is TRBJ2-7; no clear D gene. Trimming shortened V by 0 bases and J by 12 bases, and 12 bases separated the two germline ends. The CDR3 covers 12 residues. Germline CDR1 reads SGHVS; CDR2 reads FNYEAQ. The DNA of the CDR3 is TGTGCCAGCAGCTTAGCAGGCCAGACCGCGTACTTC. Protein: CASSLAGQTAYF.

The CDR3 reads CASSQDRLAGPVRVEQFF. In DNA form, the CDR3 reads TGTGCCAGCAGCCAAGATAGGCTAGCGGGGCCGGTTCGAGTTGAGCAGTTCTTC. The genes are TRBV4-2 and TRBJ2-1, with 9 positions matching TRBD2. This CDR3 region has 18 residues. V lost 0 bases to trimming and J lost 9 bases; unmatched junction nucleotides: 15. CDR1 and CDR2 from the germline V gene are LGHNA and YNFKEQ.

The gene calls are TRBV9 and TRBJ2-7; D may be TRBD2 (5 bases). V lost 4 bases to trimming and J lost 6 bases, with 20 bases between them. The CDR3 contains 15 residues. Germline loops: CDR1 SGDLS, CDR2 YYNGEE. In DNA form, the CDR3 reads TGTGCCAGCAGCCTCAGCAGTAGCGCATTAGGCGAGCAGTACTTC. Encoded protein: CASSLSSSALGEQYF.

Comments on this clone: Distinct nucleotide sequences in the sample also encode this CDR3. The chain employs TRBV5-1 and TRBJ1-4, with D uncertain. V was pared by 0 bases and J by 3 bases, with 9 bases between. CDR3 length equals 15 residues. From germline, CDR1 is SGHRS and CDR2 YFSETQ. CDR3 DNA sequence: TGCGCCAGCAGCTTGGGAGGGAGTTCTAATGAAAAACTGTTTTTT. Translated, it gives CASSLGGSSNEKLFF. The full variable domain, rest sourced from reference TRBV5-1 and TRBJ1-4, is KAGVTQTPRYLIKTRGQQVTLSCSPISGHRSVSWYQQTPGQGLQFLFEYFSETQRNKGNFPGRFSGRQFSNSRSEMNVSTLELGDSALYLCASSLGGSSNEKLFFGSGTQLSVL.

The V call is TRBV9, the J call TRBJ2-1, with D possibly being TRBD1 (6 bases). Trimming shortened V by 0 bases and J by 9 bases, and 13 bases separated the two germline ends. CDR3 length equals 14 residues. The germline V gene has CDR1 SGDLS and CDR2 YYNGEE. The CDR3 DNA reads TGTGCCAGCAGCGTAGAAGGGGGAATAGGTGAGCAGTTCTTC. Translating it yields CASSVEGGIGEQFF.